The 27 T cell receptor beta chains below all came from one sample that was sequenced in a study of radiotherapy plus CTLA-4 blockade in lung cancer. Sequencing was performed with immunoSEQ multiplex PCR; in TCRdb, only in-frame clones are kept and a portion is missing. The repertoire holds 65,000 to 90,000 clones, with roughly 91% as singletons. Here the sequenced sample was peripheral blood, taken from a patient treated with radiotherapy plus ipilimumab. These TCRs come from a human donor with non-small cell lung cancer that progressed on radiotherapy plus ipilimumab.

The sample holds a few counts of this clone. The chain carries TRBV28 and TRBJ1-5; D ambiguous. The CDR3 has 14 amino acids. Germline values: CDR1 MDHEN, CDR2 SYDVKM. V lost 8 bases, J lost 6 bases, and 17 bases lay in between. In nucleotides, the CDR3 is TGTGCCAGCGACATCCAGTGGGAAGTTCAGCCCCAGCATTTT. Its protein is CASDIQWEVQPQHF.

CDR3: CASSSSGTGLYGYTF. The CDR3, as DNA: TGTGCCAGCAGCTCATCCGGGACAGGGCTCTATGGCTACACCTTC. This chain connects TRBV5-5 to TRBJ1-2, with TRBD1 identical over 9 bases. Germline V gene data show CDR1 as SGHKS and CDR2 as YYEKEE (reference sequence). J was trimmed by 4 bases and V by 3 bases; bases with no gene match: 7. The CDR3 covers 15 residues.

The CDR3 region is CSARSTGELFF. The CDR3 DNA follows: TGCAGTGCTCGTTCCACCGGGGAGCTGTTTTTT. The rearrangement joins TRBV20-1 to TRBJ2-2; D is unclear. This CDR3 has 11 amino acids. Deletions cut 5 bases from V and 4 bases from J, with 5 bases between. Germline V gene sequence: CDR1 DFQATT, CDR2 SNEGSKA (reference sequence).

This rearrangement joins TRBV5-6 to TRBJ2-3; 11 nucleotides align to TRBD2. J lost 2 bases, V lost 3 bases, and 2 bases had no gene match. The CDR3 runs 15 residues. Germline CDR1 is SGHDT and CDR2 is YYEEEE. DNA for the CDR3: TGTGCCAGCAGCTGGGGACTAGCGGACACAGATACGCAGTATTTT. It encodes CASSWGLADTDTQYF. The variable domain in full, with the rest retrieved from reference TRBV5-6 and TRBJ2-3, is DAGVTQSPTHLIKTRGQQVTLRCSPKSGHDTVSWYQQALGQGPQFIFQYYEEEERQRGNFPDRFSGHQFPNYSSELNVNALLLGDSALYLCASSWGLADTDTQYFGPGTRLTVL.

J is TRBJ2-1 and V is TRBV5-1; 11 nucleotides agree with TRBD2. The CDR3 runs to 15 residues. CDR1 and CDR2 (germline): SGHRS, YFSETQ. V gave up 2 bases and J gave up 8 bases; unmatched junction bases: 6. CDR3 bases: TGCGCCAGCAGCTTCGTACTAGCGGGAGTTTATGAGCAGTTCTTC. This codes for CASSFVLAGVYEQFF.

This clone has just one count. DNA for the CDR3: TGTGCCAGCAAAGGAACAGATACGCAGTATTTT. Protein: CASKGTDTQYF. The chain links TRBV5-4 to TRBJ2-3, with D uncertain. V lost 6 bases to trimming and J lost 3 bases, with 5 bases between them. There are 11 residues in the CDR3. The V gene's germline CDR1 is SGHNT and CDR2 YYREEE (reference sequence).

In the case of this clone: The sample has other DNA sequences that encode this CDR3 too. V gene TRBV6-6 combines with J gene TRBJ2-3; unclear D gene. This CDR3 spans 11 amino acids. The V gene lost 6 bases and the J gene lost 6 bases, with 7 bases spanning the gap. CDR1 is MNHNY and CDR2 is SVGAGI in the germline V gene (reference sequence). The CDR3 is CASSATDTQYF. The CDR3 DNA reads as TGTGCCAGCAGCGCTACGGATACGCAGTATTTT.

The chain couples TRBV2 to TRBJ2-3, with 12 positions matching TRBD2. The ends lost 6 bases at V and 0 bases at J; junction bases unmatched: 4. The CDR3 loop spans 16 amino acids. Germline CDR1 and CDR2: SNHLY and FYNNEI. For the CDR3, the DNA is TGTGCCAGCAGGGGGACTAGCGGGTTCAGCACAGATACGCAGTATTTT. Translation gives CASRGTSGFSTDTQYF.

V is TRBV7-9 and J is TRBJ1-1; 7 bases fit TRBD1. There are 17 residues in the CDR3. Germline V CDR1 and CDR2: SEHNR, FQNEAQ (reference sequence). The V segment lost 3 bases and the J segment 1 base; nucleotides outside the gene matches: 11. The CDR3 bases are TGTGCCAGCAGCTTTTCCCGCCCAGGGGGGCAGAACACTGAAGCTTTCTTT. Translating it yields CASSFSRPGGQNTEAFF. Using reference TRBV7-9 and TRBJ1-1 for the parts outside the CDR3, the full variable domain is DTGVSQNPRHKITKRGQNVTFRCDPISEHNRLYWYRQTLGQGPEFLTYFQNEAQLEKSRLLSDRFSAERPKGSFSTLEIQRTEQGDSAMYLCASSFSRPGGQNTEAFFGQGTRLTVV.

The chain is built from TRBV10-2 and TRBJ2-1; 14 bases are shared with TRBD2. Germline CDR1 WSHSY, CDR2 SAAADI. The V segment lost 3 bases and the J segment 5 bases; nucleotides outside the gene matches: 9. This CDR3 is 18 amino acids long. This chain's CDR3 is CASSDSGLAGALDNEQFF. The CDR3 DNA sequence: TGCGCCAGCAGTGACTCGGGACTAGCGGGAGCTCTGGACAATGAGCAGTTCTTC.

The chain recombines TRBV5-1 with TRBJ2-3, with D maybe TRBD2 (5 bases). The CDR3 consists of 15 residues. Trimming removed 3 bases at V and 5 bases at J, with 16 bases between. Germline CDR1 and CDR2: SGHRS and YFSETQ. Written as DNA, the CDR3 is TGCGCCAGCAGCTGGGAGAGGGCCGTTGGAGATACGCAGTATTTT. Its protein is CASSWERAVGDTQYF.

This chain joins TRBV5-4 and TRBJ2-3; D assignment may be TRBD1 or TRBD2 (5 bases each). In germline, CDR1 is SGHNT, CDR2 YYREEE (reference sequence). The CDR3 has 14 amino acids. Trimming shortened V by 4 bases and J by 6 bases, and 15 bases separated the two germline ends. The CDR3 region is CASSTAGTPDTQYF. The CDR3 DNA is TGTGCCAGCAGCACCGCCGGGACCCCCGATACGCAGTATTTT.

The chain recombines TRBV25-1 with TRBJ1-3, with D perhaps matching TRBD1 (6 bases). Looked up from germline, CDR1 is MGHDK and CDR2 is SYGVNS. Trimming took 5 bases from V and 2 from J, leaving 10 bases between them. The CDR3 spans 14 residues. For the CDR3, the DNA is TGTGCCAGCAGTTTACAGGGTACTGGAAACACCATATATTTT. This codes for CASSLQGTGNTIYF. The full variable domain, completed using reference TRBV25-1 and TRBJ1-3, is EADIYQTPRYLVIGTGKKITLECSQTMGHDKMYWYQQDPGMELHLIHYSYGVNSTEKGDLSSESTVSRIRTEHFPLTLESARPSHTSQYLCASSLQGTGNTIYFGEGSWLTVV.

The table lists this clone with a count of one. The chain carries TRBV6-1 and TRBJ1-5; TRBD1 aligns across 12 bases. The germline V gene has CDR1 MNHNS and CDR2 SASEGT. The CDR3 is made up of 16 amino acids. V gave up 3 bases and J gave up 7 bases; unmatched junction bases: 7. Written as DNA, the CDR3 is TGTGCCAGCAGTGAGCCGGGACAGGGGGCTTACCAGCCCCAGCATTTT. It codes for CASSEPGQGAYQPQHF.

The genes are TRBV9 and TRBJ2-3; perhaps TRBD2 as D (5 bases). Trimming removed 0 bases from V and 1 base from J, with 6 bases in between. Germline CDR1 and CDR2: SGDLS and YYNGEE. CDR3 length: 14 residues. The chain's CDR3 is CASSVVEGTDTQYF. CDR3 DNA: TGTGCCAGCAGCGTAGTGGAGGGCACAGATACGCAGTATTTT. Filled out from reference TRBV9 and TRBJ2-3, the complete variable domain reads DSGVTQTPKHLITATGQRVTLRCSPRSGDLSVYWYQQSLDQGLQFLIQYYNGEERAKGNILERFSAQQFPDLHSELNLSSLELGDSALYFCASSVVEGTDTQYFGPGTRLTVL.

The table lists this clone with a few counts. The CDR3 DNA reads TGTGCCTGGAGTGATAGGGACAGGGCTTTGAGTGGCTACACCTTC. Translated, it gives CAWSDRDRALSGYTF. The J gene is TRBJ1-2, the V gene TRBV30; TRBD1 matches 9 bases. This CDR3 is built from 15 residues. With 1 base clipped from V and 7 bases from J, the junction kept 10 bases outside the gene matches. CDR1 is GTSNPN, CDR2 SVGIG, per germline (reference sequence).

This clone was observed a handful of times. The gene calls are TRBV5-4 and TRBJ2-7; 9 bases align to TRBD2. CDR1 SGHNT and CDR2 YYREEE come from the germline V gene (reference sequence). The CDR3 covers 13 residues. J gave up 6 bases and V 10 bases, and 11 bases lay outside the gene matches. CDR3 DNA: TGTGCCCGAGGGACTAGCTGGTTATCCGAGCAGTACTTC. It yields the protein CARGTSWLSEQYF. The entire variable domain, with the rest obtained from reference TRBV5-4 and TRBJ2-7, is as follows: ETGVTQSPTHLIKTRGQQVTLRCSSQSGHNTVSWYQQALGQGPQFIFQYYREEENGRGNFPPRFSGLQFPNYSSELNVNALELDDSALYLCARGTSWLSEQYFGPGTRLTVT.

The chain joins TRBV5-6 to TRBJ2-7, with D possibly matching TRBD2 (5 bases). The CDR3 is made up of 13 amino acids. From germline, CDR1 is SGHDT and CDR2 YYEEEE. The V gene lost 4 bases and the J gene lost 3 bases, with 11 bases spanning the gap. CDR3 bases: TGTGCCAGCAGCGTTGGCGGGTACTACGAGCAGTACGTC. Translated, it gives CASSVGGYYEQYV.

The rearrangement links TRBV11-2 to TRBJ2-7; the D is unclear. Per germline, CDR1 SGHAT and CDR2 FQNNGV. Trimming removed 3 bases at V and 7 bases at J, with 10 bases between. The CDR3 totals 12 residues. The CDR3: CASSFRVGEQYV. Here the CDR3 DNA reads TGTGCCAGCAGCTTCCGGGTGGGGGAGCAGTACGTC.

CDR3 amino acids: CASSLFGTSGPYEQYF. CDR3 nucleotides: TGTGCCAGCAGTTTGTTCGGGACTAGCGGTCCATACGAGCAGTACTTC. The rearrangement joins TRBV27 to TRBJ2-7; 11 positions match TRBD2. The length of the CDR3 is 16 residues. J gave up 4 bases and V 3 bases, and 8 bases lay outside the gene matches. Germline CDR1 MNHEY, CDR2 SMNVEV (reference sequence).

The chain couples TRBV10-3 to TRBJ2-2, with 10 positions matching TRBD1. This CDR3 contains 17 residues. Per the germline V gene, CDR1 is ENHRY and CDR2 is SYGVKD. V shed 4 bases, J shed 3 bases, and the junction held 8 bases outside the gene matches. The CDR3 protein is CAISVQGQGPYTGELFF. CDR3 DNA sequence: TGTGCCATCAGTGTCCAGGGACAGGGGCCTTACACCGGGGAGCTGTTTTTT.

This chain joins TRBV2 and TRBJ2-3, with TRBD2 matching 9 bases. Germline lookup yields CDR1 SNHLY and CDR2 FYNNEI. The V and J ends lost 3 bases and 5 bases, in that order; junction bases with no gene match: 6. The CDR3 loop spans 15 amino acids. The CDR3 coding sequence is TGTGCCAGCAGTGATCTAGCGGGGATTTTAGATACGCAGTATTTT. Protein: CASSDLAGILDTQYF.

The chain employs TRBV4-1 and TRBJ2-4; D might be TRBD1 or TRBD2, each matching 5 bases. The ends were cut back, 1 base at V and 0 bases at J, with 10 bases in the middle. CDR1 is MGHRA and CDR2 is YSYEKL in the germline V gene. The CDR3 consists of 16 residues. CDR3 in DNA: TGCGCCAGCAGCCAAGGGACGGGGCTAGCCAAAAACATTCAGTACTTC. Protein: CASSQGTGLAKNIQYF.

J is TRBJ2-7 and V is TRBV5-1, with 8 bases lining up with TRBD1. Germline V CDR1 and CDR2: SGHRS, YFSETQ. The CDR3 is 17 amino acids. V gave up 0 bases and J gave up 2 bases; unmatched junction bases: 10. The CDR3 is CASSLGQGSPFTYEQYF. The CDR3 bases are TGCGCCAGCAGCTTGGGACAGGGGTCTCCTTTCACCTACGAGCAGTACTTC.

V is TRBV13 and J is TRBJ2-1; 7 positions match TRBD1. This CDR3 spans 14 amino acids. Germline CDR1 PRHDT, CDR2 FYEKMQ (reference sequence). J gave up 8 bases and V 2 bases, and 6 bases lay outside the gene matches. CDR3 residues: CASSLKQGYDEQFF. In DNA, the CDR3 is TGTGCCAGCAGCTTAAAACAGGGGTACGATGAGCAGTTCTTC.

The CDR3 coding sequence is TGCGCCAGCAGCTTTGACACTACCGTCAACACTGAAGCTTTCTTT. Translation gives CASSFDTTVNTEAFF. The chain links TRBV5-1 to TRBJ1-1; no definite D call. Germline V gene data show CDR1 as SGHRS and CDR2 as YFSETQ. This CDR3 has 15 residues. Trimming removed 2 bases at V and 2 bases at J, with 13 bases between. Drawing the rest from reference TRBV5-1 and TRBJ1-1, the complete variable domain is KAGVTQTPRYLIKTRGQQVTLSCSPISGHRSVSWYQQTPGQGLQFLFEYFSETQRNKGNFPGRFSGRQFSNSRSEMNVSTLELGDSALYLCASSFDTTVNTEAFFGQGTRLTVV.

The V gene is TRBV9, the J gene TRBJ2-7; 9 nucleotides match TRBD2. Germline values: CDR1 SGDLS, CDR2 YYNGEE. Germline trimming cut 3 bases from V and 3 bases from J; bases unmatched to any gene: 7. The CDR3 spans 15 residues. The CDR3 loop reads CASSDSAGGHYEQYF. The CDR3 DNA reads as TGTGCCAGCAGCGATTCAGCGGGAGGTCACTACGAGCAGTACTTC.